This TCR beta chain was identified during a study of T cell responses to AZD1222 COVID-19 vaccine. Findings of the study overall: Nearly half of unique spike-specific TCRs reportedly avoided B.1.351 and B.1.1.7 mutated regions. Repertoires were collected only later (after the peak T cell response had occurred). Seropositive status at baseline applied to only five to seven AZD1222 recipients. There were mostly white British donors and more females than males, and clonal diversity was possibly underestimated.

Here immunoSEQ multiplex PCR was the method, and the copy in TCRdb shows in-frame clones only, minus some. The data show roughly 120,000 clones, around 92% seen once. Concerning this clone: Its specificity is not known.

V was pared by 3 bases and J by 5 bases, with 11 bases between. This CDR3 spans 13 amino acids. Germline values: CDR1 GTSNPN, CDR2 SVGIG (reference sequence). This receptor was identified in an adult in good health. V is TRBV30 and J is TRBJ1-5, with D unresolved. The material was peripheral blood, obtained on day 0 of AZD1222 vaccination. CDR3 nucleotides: TGTGCCTGGAGCATCGAGCAGGATCAGCCCCAGCATTTT. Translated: CAWSIEQDQPQHF.